This TCR beta chain was recovered during a study of blood T cell repertoires in COVID-19. Study as a whole: Both acute and convalescent COVID-19 samples were obtained from the United States, Italy and Spain.

This clone was found a few times. Authors' processing steps: Counts of nucleated cells, estimated from reference gene primer amplification, were obtained. Profiled with immunoSEQ multiplex PCR; TCRdb holds only in-frame clones, not every one. V, J and clone size derive from that table, while D and trimming were established from the DNA sequence. The sample yields about 230,000 clones, around 88% seen once. CDR1 is LGHDT and CDR2 is YNNKEL in the germline V gene (reference sequence). V lost 5 bases, J lost 7 bases, and 15 bases lay in between. The CDR3 spans 15 residues. This receptor was obtained from a man between 35 and 55 years old with active or convalescent COVID-19. The genes are TRBV3-1 (or the pseudogene TRBV3-2) and TRBJ1-6; D is undetermined. Sequenced input: peripheral blood. CDR3 in DNA: TGTGCCAGCAGCTGGGGAGAGAGTATCAATTCACCCCTCCACTTT. This gives the protein CASSWGESINSPLHF.